A single T cell receptor beta chain is shown here with its context. Its antigen remains unidentified. Trimming took off 2 bases at V and 4 bases at J, with 23 bases between the two ends. Germline V gives CDR1 WNHNN, CDR2 SYGVQD (reference sequence). The CDR3 spans 18 residues. These data belong to a study of cytomegalovirus exposure and HLA in healthy donors. Study-wide results and caveats: Across all donors, roughly uniform sequencing depth was an assumption of the presence/absence analyses.

The PCR ran on 60 Vbeta and 13 Jbeta primers. TCRdb's table, derived via immunoSEQ multiplex PCR, lists solely in-frame clones and lacks some. The repertoire holds under 200,000 clones, with around 65% as singletons. Donors counted as nominally healthy when sampled, yet unrecorded immune exposures were likely. The chain employs TRBV10-1 and TRBJ2-5; tentatively, D is TRBD2 (6 bases). The origin of this receptor is a woman in her 40s in good health and CMV-seropositive. Material for sequencing was PBMCs. CDR3 sequence reads: CASSEAVCGAVYLETQYF. As DNA, the CDR3 is TGCGCCAGCAGTGAGGCGGTGTGCGGGGCGGTTTATTTAGAGACCCAGTACTTC.